This passage covers 8 T cell receptor beta chains from one sample sequenced in a study of T cell responses to AZD1222 COVID-19 vaccine. Assay: immunoSEQ multiplex PCR; the TCRdb copy retains only in-frame clones and omits some. The sample includes under 150,000 clones, roughly 90% of them seen just once. The sample was peripheral blood, taken on day 0 of AZD1222 vaccination. The receptors originated from an adult in good health.

This sequence joins TRBV7-3 and TRBJ2-4; TRBD1 or TRBD2 may be the D gene (6 bases each). Trimming removed 2 bases from V and 2 bases from J, with 13 bases in between. Germline values: CDR1 SGHTA, CDR2 FQGTGA. The CDR3 loop spans 16 amino acids. CDR3 DNA: TGTGCCAGCAGCTTAGGAGGGGGTAGGACCAAAAACATTCAGTACTTC. It specifies CASSLGGGRTKNIQYF.

The chain links TRBV6-4 to TRBJ2-2; the match to TRBD1 covers 8 bases. This CDR3 spans 16 amino acids. Germline V CDR1 and CDR2: MRHNA, SNTAGT. V was pared by 6 bases and J by 5 bases, with 11 bases of the junction left unmatched. The CDR3, as DNA: TGTGCCAGCAGCTACGGGGCAGGACAGGGAACCGGGGAGCTGTTTTTT. Amino acids: CASSYGAGQGTGELFF.

In the case of this clone: This same CDR3 is encoded by further DNA sequences in the sample. The rearrangement links TRBV28 to TRBJ1-2, with unresolved D. V was cut by 3 bases and J by 2 bases, with 7 bases left in between. This CDR3 contains 13 residues. Germline values: CDR1 MDHEN, CDR2 SYDVKM. The CDR3 sequence is CASSLAQNYGYTF. The CDR3 bases are TGTGCCAGCAGTTTGGCACAGAACTATGGCTACACCTTC.

This chain links TRBV30 with TRBJ1-1; 8 bases fit TRBD1. The CDR3 loop spans 14 amino acids. Trimming cost V 3 bases and J 4 bases; bases outside gene matches: 7. The germline CDR1 and CDR2 sequences are GTSNPN and SVGIG (reference sequence). CDR3 loop: CAWRTYGQGTEAFF. The CDR3 nucleotides are TGTGCCTGGAGGACTTACGGACAGGGCACTGAAGCTTTCTTT.

This chain connects TRBV7-2 to TRBJ2-5; D not resolved. Germline V CDR1 and CDR2: SGHTA, FQGNSA. The germline V and J ends were trimmed by 5 bases and 9 bases, with 13 bases remaining between them. This CDR3 region has 12 residues. The CDR3 DNA is TGTGCCAGCAGCCGATATGTTGAACCCCAGTACTTC. It specifies CASSRYVEPQYF.

This chain connects TRBV3-1 (or the pseudogene TRBV3-2) to TRBJ2-3; D tentatively reads TRBD1 or TRBD2 (6 bases each). Germline values: CDR1 LGHDT, CDR2 YNNKEL (reference sequence). CDR3 length: 13 amino acids. Deletions cut 3 bases from V and 8 bases from J, with 12 bases between. CDR3 amino acids: CASSQHEGGTQYF. As DNA, the CDR3 is TGTGCCAGCAGCCAGCATGAGGGGGGTACGCAGTATTTT.

The chain couples TRBV10-1 to TRBJ2-7; 8 bases fit TRBD2. The CDR3 length is 14 residues. Germline V lookup: CDR1 WNHNN, CDR2 SYGVQD (reference sequence). CDR3 loop: CPRCDGGGSYEQYF. As DNA, the CDR3 is TGCCCCCGCTGTGACGGGGGGGGCTCCTACGAGCAGTACTTC.

The chain combines TRBV27 with TRBJ1-2; 8 bases fit TRBD1. The CDR3 loop spans 13 amino acids. CDR1 and CDR2 (germline): MNHEY, SMNVEV (reference sequence). Trimming at V came to 7 bases and at J to 7 bases, leaving 8 bases not matched to a gene. The CDR3 spells CASTSTGAGGYTF. In DNA, the CDR3 is TGTGCCAGCACCTCGACAGGGGCTGGTGGCTACACCTTC.